The rows below give T cell receptor beta chains drawn from one sample of a study of cytomegalovirus exposure and HLA in healthy donors. Produced via immunoSEQ multiplex PCR; TCRdb's table is partial and in-frame only. The sample lists 110,000 or so clones, around 73% occurring once. Material: PBMCs. The receptors were sampled from a woman aged 30 to 39 in good health and CMV-seropositive. CDR3s include the opening cysteine and the closing phenylalanine or tryptophan. A D gene is named only where the DNA matches it firmly. The size of a clone is reported for some rows only, either as once, few or many, or as a class for expanded clones.

TRBV19	TRBJ1-2	-	TRBD1	TGTGCCAGTAGTACCTTCCAGGACAGGGAAGATGGCTACACCTTC	CASSTFQDREDGYTF
TRBV11-2	TRBJ1-2	-	-	TGTGCCAGCAGTCATGCCGGGACAAACTATGGCTACACCTTC	CASSHAGTNYGYTF
TRBV15	TRBJ2-3	-	TRBD2	TGTGCCACCAGCAGTCCGGGGGGGACAGATACGCAGTATTTT	CATSSPGGTDTQYF
TRBV6-1	TRBJ2-5	-	TRBD2	TGTGCCAGCAGTGAACTAGCGGGGGGGCAAGAGACCCAGTACTTC	CASSELAGGQETQYF
TRBV5-1	TRBJ2-7	-	TRBD1	TGCGCCAGCAGCCACGGACAGGGGGGGTACGAGCAGTACTTC	CASSHGQGGYEQYF
TRBV19	TRBJ2-1	-	TRBD1	TGTGCCAGTAGTATCCGGGACAGTGAATACACTGAGCAGTTCTTC	CASSIRDSEYTEQFF
TRBV12-5	TRBJ1-1	-	-	TGTGCTAGTGGACCTGGACAGCAAACCACTGAAGCTTTCTTT	CASGPGQQTTEAFF
TRBV11-3	TRBJ1-1	-	-	TGTGCCAGCAGCCTTCGGGGGAACACACTTCCTAACACTGAAGCTTTCTTT	CASSLRGNTLPNTEAFF
TRBV11-3	TRBJ2-3	-	-	TGTGCCAGCAGCTTATCAGGGAGCACAGATACGCAGTATTTT	CASSLSGSTDTQYF
TRBV7-9	TRBJ1-1	-	-	TGTGCCAGCAGCTTAATAGAGAACACTGAAGCTTTCTTT	CASSLIENTEAFF
TRBV7-9	TRBJ1-1	-	-	TGTGCCAGCAGCTTATCCGACACTGAAGCTTTCTTT	CASSLSDTEAFF
TRBV4-2	TRBJ1-2	-	-	TGTGCCAGCAGCCAAGAGAGCAACTATGGCTACACCTTC	CASSQESNYGYTF
TRBV9	TRBJ1-1	once	TRBD1	TGTGCCAGCAGCGTGGGACAGGGGAGGACTGAAGCTTTCTTT	CASSVGQGRTEAFF
TRBV6-5	TRBJ1-2	once	-	TGTGCCAGCAGTTCCCCCCGGAGTGATTTTGGGTATGGCTACACCTTC	CASSSPRSDFGYGYTF
TRBV4-2	TRBJ2-7	once	TRBD1	TGTGCCAGCAGCCGAGAGACAGGGCTCGGCTACGAGCAGTACTTC	CASSRETGLGYEQYF
TRBV9	TRBJ2-7	-	TRBD1	TGTGCCAGCAGCGTAACCGGGACAGATATCTACGAGCAGTACTTC	CASSVTGTDIYEQYF
TRBV13	TRBJ2-3	-	-	TGTGCCAGCAGCTTACGGGGGGCGGGCACAGATACGCAGTATTTT	CASSLRGAGTDTQYF
TRBV2	TRBJ1-2	-	TRBD1	TGTGCCAGCAGTACCCCGTTCCGGGACAGGGGGCAGGGTGGCTACACCTTC	CASSTPFRDRGQGGYTF
TRBV6-4	TRBJ1-1	-	-	TGTGCCAGCAGTCAGGACAGGAACACTGAAGCTTTCTTT	CASSQDRNTEAFF
TRBV2	TRBJ2-7	few	-	TGTGCTAGCAAGGAGGAGGCGGCATACGAGCAGTACTTC	CASKEEAAYEQYF
TRBV10-3	TRBJ2-1	-	TRBD1	TGTGCCATCAGACTAACCGGGACAGGCTCCTACAATGAGCAGTTCTTC	CAIRLTGTGSYNEQFF
TRBV5-1	TRBJ1-1	-	-	TGCGCCAGCAGCATAGGGACTACGAACACTGAAGCTTTCTTT	CASSIGTTNTEAFF
TRBV5-4	TRBJ1-1	-	-	TGTGCCAGCAGCTTGCGGGGGGCCGCTGAAGCTTTCTTT	CASSLRGAAEAFF
TRBV5-1	TRBJ2-1	few	TRBD2	TGCGCCAGCAGCTTGATGACTAGCGGGAGTGAGAATGAGCAGTTCTTC	CASSLMTSGSENEQFF
TRBV25-1	TRBJ2-1	-	-	TGTGCCAGCAGTGAAGTGGGGGCGGTGAATGAGCAGTTCTTC	CASSEVGAVNEQFF
TRBV6-6	TRBJ2-7	-	-	TGTGCCAGCAGTTACGGCCGGGGGTGGGAGCAGTACTTC	CASSYGRGWEQYF
TRBV6-1	TRBJ2-7	-	-	TGTGCCAGCAGTGAAGAGTACGAGCAGTACTTC	CASSEEYEQYF
TRBV5-1	TRBJ1-2	-	TRBD1	TGCGCCAGCAGCTTGGAGGGGGCTGACTATGGCTACACCTTC	CASSLEGADYGYTF
TRBV27	TRBJ2-3	few	-	TGTGCCAGCAGTTTAAATCCCGACTTCGAAAAGTATTTT	CASSLNPDFEKYF
TRBV7-7	TRBJ2-7	-	TRBD1	TGTGCTAGCAGCCTCGACAGGGGATTCGAGCAGTACTTC	CASSLDRGFEQYF
TRBV30	TRBJ2-1	-	TRBD2	TGTGCCTGGAGTGTTGGACTAGCGGGGATCAATGAGCAGTTCTTC	CAWSVGLAGINEQFF
TRBV4-1	TRBJ2-3	-	-	TGCGCCAGCAGCCCCGACAGTGGAGATACGCAGTATTTT	CASSPDSGDTQYF
TRBV7-9	TRBJ1-1	-	-	TGTGCCAGCAGCTTAGACGGGTGGTATAACACTGAAGCTTTCTTT	CASSLDGWYNTEAFF
TRBV6-5	TRBJ2-1	-	-	TGTGCCAGCAGTTACGAGGTCGCGGAAGACAATGAGCAGTTCTTC	CASSYEVAEDNEQFF
TRBV19	TRBJ1-2	-	-	TGTGCCAGCAGACATTCCGGTGGCTACACCTTC	CASRHSGGYTF
TRBV27	TRBJ2-7	-	TRBD2	TGTGCCAGCAGTGTAGCGGGAGGGCCTTCGTACGAGCAGTACTTC	CASSVAGGPSYEQYF
TRBV2	TRBJ2-7	-	TRBD1	TGTGCCAGCAGTGACCCCTCCGGGACAGAGGCCTACGAGCAGTACTTC	CASSDPSGTEAYEQYF
TRBV2	TRBJ1-3	-	-	TGTGCCAGCAGTGAAAGCCACTCTGGAAACACCATATATTTT	CASSESHSGNTIYF
TRBV12-5	TRBJ2-3	-	TRBD2	TGTGCTAGTGGTTTGGATAGCGGGAGGACAGATACGCAGTATTTT	CASGLDSGRTDTQYF
TRBV10-2	TRBJ1-5	-	-	TGCGCCAGCAGTGATGACCGGGGGAGTCAGCCCCAGCATTTT	CASSDDRGSQPQHF
TRBV5-1	TRBJ2-5	few	-	TGCGCCAGCAGCTTACAGGGATGGCAAGAGACCCAGTACTTC	CASSLQGWQETQYF
TRBV25-1	TRBJ1-1	-	TRBD1	TGTGCCAGCAGTGAATATCCTGGGACAGGGCTCGCTTTCTTT	CASSEYPGTGLAFF
TRBV7-9	TRBJ2-3	-	TRBD2	TGTGCCAGCAGAGCTCGACTAGCCTCAGATACGCAGTATTTT	CASRARLASDTQYF
TRBV30	TRBJ2-1	-	TRBD2	TGTGCCTGGAGTCAGGCTAGCGGGAACAATGAGCAGTTCTTC	CAWSQASGNNEQFF
TRBV6-6	TRBJ1-1	-	-	TGTGCCAGCACGCTGGAGGGCACGACTGAAGCTTTCTTT	CASTLEGTTEAFF
TRBV2	TRBJ1-2	-	TRBD1	TGTGCCAGCAGTCGGGACAGGGGGCTGAGAGGCTACACCTTC	CASSRDRGLRGYTF
TRBV6-1	TRBJ1-4	-	TRBD1	TGTGCCAGCAAGGGACAGGCGGCTAATGAAAAACTGTTTTTT	CASKGQAANEKLFF
TRBV6-1	TRBJ2-1	once	TRBD1	TGTGCCAGCAGACCCGGGACAGACAACAATGAGCAGTTCTTC	CASRPGTDNNEQFF
TRBV19	TRBJ1-4	few	-	TGTGCCAGTAGTATGACCCAGGGGCGTGAAAAACTGTTTTTT	CASSMTQGREKLFF
TRBV19	TRBJ1-1	few	-	TGTGCCAGTAGTGGACAATCTCGAAAGACTGAAGCTTTCTTT	CASSGQSRKTEAFF
TRBV9	TRBJ2-7	-	-	TGTGCCAGCAGCACAACCGGGACTGCAGAATCTCCCGAGCAGTACTTC	CASSTTGTAESPEQYF